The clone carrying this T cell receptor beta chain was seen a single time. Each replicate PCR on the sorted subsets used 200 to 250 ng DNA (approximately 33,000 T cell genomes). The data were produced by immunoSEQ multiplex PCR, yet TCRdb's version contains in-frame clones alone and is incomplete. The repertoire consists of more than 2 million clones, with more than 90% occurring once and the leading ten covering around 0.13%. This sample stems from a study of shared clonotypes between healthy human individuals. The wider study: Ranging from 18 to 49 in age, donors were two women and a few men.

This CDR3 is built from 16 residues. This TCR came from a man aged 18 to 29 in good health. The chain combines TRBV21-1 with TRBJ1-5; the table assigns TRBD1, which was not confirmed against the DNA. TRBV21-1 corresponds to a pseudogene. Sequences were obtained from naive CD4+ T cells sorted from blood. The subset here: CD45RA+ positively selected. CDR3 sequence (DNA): TGTGCCAGCAGCAAAGTGGCAGGGGCGAGCAATCAGCCCCAGCATTTT. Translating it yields CASSKVAGASNQPQHF.